These 5 T cell receptor beta chains share one sample of origin, sequenced in a study of control samples from healthy donors and cancer patients. TCRdb keeps only in-frame clones here, not all; method: immunoSEQ multiplex PCR. The sample consists of about 76,000 clones, about 89% of them appearing once. Sequenced material: PBMCs. The receptors derive from a woman aged 50 to 60 with colorectal cancer.

The CDR3 sequence is CASSEQGQGQETQYF. The DNA for the CDR3 is TGTGCCAGCAGTGAGCAGGGACAGGGTCAAGAGACCCAGTACTTC. The V and J genes are TRBV2 and TRBJ2-5, with 9 nucleotides matching TRBD1. V dropped 3 bases and J dropped 2; count of bases not matched to a gene: 4. The CDR3 loop spans 15 amino acids. Germline CDR1 is SNHLY and CDR2 is FYNNEI.

Comment on this clone: At one end, the junction sequence differs from germline, possibly due to a read error. This chain uses TRBV24-1 with TRBJ2-2, with D possibly being TRBD1 (6 bases). Germline CDR1 is KGHDR and CDR2 is SFDVKD. CDR3 size: 15 residues. CDR3 nucleotides: TGTGCCACCAGTGCCCTCGGGGACAACAGCGGGGAGCTGTTTTTT. Amino acid sequence: CATSALGDNSGELFF.

The gene calls are TRBV5-8 and TRBJ2-3; maybe TRBD2 (6 bases). The germline V gene has CDR1 SGHTS and CDR2 YDEGEE. This CDR3 contains 13 residues. V lost 6 bases, J lost 2 bases, and 10 bases lay in between. The CDR3 is CASTGLPTDTQYF. The CDR3 nucleotides read TGTGCCAGCACGGGACTCCCCACAGATACGCAGTATTTT.

The rearrangement joins TRBV14 to TRBJ2-3, with D tentatively TRBD1 (6 bases). The CDR3 has 15 amino acids. CDR1 and CDR2 from the germline V gene are SGHDN and FVKESK. V shed 3 bases and J shed 4 bases, with 14 bases lying between them. CDR3 nucleotides: TGTGCCAGCAGCCAGAGATTCCAGGGGTCAGATACGCAGTATTTT. Residues: CASSQRFQGSDTQYF.

The J gene is TRBJ2-1, the V gene TRBV5-1; D may be TRBD2 (5 bases). This CDR3 has 14 residues. Germline-derived CDR1 and CDR2 are SGHRS and YFSETQ. V lost 0 bases and J 7 bases, leaving 11 bases between the germline ends. The CDR3 is CASSLEAGRNEQFF. The CDR3 region has the DNA TGCGCCAGCAGCTTGGAGGCGGGCAGGAATGAGCAGTTCTTC.